This note documents a single T cell receptor beta chain sequence. Its antigen is as yet unknown. The data were obtained in a study of CD8 T cells in ankylosing spondylitis. Study-wide findings and caveats: Both synovial fluid and blood in reactive arthritis had previously been reported to carry some motif variants.

The CDR3 spans 17 residues. Germline loops: CDR1 SGHVS, CDR2 FNYEAQ. Trimming removed 5 bases from V and 2 bases from J; junction bases left unmatched: 6. Quantitative molecular-barcoded 5'-RACE generated the TCR beta libraries. TCRdb used MiXCR to reprocess the 5' RACE reads, holding one entry per CDR3 protein. The sample consists of some 150,000 distinct CDR3 sequences, approximately 10% of them appearing once. This chain links TRBV7-6 with TRBJ2-3, with 14 positions matching TRBD2. The sequence came from a female donor with ankylosing spondylitis or in good health (not recorded which). Sequencing used blood, either unsorted or a sorted T cell fraction (not recorded which). The CDR3 bases are TGTGCCAGCAGCGTGGGACTAGCGGGAGCAAACACAGATACGCAGTATTTT. Residues: CASSVGLAGANTDTQYF.